This T cell receptor beta chain derives from a study of early stage breast cancer tumors. On the study more broadly: Of 15 to 20 invasive breast tumors, more than nine were hormone receptor-positive, HER2-negative. Study outcomes and limitations: Enriched TCRB sequences shared across patients were mostly commonly generated sequences. In most of the 16 patients, blood comparison separated tumor from normal breast.

Turning to this clone: Its antigen is still unknown.

Measured with immunoSEQ multiplex PCR; TCRdb has only the in-frame clones, and not every one. The sample yields around 30,000 clones, roughly 81% seen once. The TCR was taken from a person in their thirties with breast cancer. Sequenced input: breast tumor tissue.

The chain's CDR3 is CASSQEGRWGAYEQYF. The CDR3 DNA sequence: TGTGCCAGCAGCCAAGAAGGGCGGTGGGGCGCCTACGAGCAGTACTTC. This sequence joins TRBV14 and TRBJ2-7, with D maybe TRBD1 (5 bases). The V end lost 0 bases, the J end lost 2 bases, and 14 bases lay between the germline ends. This CDR3 is 16 amino acids long. In germline, CDR1 is SGHDN, CDR2 FVKESK.